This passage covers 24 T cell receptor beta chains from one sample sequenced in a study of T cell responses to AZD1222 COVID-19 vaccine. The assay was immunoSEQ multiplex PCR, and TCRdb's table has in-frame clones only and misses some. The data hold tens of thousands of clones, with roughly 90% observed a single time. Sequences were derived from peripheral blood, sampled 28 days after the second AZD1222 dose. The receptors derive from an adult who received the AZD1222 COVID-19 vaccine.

In DNA form, the CDR3 reads TGTGCCAGCAGCATGGGACAGGGTGTAGGAGAGACCCAGTACTTC. Translating it yields CASSMGQGVGETQYF. This rearrangement joins TRBV5-4 to TRBJ2-5; 9 positions agree with TRBD1. From germline, CDR1 is SGHNT and CDR2 YYREEE (reference sequence). The CDR3 is made up of 15 amino acids. V gave up 4 bases and J gave up 4 bases; unmatched junction bases: 8. The complete variable domain, with remaining parts taken from reference TRBV5-4 and TRBJ2-5, reads ETGVTQSPTHLIKTRGQQVTLRCSSQSGHNTVSWYQQALGQGPQFIFQYYREEENGRGNFPPRFSGLQFPNYSSELNVNALELDDSALYLCASSMGQGVGETQYFGPGTRLLVL.

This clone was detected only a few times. CDR3 nucleotides: TGTGCCAGCAGTGACTACTACGAGCAGTACTTC. This translates into CASSDYYEQYF. The rearrangement links TRBV6-2 or TRBV6-3 to TRBJ2-7, with D perhaps matching TRBD2 (5 bases). The V gene lost 5 bases and the J gene lost 3 bases, with 5 bases spanning the gap. The germline CDR1 and CDR2 sequences are MNHEY and SVGEGT. CDR3 length: 11 residues.

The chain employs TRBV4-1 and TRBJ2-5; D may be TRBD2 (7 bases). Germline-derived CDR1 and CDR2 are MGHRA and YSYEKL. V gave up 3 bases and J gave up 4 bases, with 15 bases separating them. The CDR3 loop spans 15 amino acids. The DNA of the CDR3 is TGCGCCAGCAGCCATCTGACGGGGGGCTTAGAGACCCAGTACTTC. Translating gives CASSHLTGGLETQYF.

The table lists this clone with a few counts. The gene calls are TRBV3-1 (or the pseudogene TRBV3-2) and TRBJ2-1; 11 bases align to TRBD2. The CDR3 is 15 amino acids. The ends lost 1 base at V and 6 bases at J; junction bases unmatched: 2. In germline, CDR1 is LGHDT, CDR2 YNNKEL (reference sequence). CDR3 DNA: TGTGCCAGCAGCCAAGGGCTAGCGGGAGGCAATGAGCAGTTCTTC. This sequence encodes CASSQGLAGGNEQFF.

CDR3: CASKTDRSYEQYF. CDR3 bases: TGCGCCAGCAAGACAGACCGTTCCTACGAGCAGTACTTC. The chain uses TRBV5-1 and TRBJ2-7, with a tentative D call TRBD1 (5 bases). CDR1 SGHRS and CDR2 YFSETQ come from the germline V gene. The CDR3 runs to 13 residues. With 6 bases removed from V and 1 base from J, the gap between germline ends came to 11 bases.

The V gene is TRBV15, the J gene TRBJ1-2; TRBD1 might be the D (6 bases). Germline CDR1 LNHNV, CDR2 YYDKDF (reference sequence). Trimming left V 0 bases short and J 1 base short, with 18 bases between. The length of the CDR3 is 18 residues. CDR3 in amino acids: CATSREVGAATNNYGYTF. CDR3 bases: TGTGCCACCAGCAGAGAGGTGGGGGCAGCAACCAATAACTATGGCTACACCTTC. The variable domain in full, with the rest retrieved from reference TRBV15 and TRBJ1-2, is DAMVIQNPRYQVTQFGKPVTLSCSQTLNHNVMYWYQQKSSQAPKLLFHYYDKDFNNEADTPDNFQSRRPNTSFCFLDIRSPGLGDTAMYLCATSREVGAATNNYGYTFGSGTRLTVV.

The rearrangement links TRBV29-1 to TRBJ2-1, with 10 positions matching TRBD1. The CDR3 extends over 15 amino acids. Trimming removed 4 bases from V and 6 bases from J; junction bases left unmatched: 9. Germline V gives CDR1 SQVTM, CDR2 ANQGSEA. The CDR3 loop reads CSVVVGTGVANEQFF. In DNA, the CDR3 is TGCAGCGTTGTAGTGGGGACAGGGGTGGCCAATGAGCAGTTCTTC.

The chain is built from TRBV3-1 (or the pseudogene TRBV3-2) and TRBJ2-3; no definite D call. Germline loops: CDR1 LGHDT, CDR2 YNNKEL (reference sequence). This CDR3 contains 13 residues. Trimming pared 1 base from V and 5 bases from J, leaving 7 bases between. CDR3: CASSQGPGDTQYF. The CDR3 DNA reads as TGTGCCAGCAGCCAAGGTCCGGGAGATACGCAGTATTTT.

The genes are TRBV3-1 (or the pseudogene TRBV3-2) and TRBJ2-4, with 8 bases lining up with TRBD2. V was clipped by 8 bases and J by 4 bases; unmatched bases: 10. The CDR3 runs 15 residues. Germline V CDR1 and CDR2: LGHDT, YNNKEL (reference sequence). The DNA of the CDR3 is TGTGCCAGCGGCAAGCGGGAGATGGATAAAAACATTCAGTACTTC. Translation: CASGKREMDKNIQYF.

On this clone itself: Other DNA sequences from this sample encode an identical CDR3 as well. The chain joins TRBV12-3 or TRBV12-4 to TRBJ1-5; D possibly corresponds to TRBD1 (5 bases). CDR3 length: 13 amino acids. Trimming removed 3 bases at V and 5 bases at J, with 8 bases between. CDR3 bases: TGTGCCAGCAGTTTGGGGGGGGATCAGCCCCAGCATTTT. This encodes CASSLGGDQPQHF.

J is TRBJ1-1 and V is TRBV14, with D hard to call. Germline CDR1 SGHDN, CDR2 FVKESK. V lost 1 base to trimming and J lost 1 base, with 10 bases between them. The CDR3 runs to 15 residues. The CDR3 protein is CASSQGPDANTEAFF. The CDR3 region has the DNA TGTGCCAGCAGCCAAGGTCCGGACGCGAACACTGAAGCTTTCTTT. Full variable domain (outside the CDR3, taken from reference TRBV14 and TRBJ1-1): EAGVTQFPSHSVIEKGQTVTLRCDPISGHDNLYWYRRVMGKEIKFLLHFVKESKQDESGMPNNRFLAERTGGTYSTLKVQPAELEDSGVYFCASSQGPDANTEAFFGQGTRLTVV.

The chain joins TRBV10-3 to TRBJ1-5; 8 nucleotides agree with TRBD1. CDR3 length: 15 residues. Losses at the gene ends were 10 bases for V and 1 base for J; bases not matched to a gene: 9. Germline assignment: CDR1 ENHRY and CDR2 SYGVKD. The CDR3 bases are TGTGCCACCCAGCAGACAGGGGAAAGCAATCAGCCCCAGCATTTT. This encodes CATQQTGESNQPQHF.

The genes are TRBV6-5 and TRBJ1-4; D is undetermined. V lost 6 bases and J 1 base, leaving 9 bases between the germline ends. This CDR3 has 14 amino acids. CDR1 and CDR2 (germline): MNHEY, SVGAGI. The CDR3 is CASSVDGTNEKLFF. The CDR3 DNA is TGTGCCAGCAGCGTCGACGGAACTAATGAAAAACTGTTTTTT.

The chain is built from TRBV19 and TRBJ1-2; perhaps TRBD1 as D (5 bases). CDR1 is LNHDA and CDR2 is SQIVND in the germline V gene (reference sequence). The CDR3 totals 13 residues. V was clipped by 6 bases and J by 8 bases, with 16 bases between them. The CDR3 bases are TGTGCCAGTAGCAACCTCGACAGATCAGGCTACACCTTC. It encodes CASSNLDRSGYTF. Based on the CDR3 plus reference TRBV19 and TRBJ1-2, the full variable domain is DGGITQSPKYLFRKEGQNVTLSCEQNLNHDAMYWYRQDPGQGLRLIYYSQIVNDFQKGDIAEGYSVSREKKESFPLTVTSAQKNPTAFYLCASSNLDRSGYTFGSGTRLTVV.

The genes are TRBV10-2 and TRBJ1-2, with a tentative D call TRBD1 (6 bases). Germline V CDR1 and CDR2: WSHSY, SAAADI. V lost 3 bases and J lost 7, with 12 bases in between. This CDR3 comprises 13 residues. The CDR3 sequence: CASSEFDRFGYTF. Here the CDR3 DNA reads TGCGCCAGCAGTGAATTCGACAGGTTTGGCTACACCTTC.

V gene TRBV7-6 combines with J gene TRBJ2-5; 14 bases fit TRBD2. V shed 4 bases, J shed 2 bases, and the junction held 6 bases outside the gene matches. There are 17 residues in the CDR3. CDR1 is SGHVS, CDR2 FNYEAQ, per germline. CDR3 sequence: CASSSGTSGRRQETQYF. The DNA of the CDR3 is TGTGCCAGCAGCTCCGGGACTAGCGGGAGAAGACAAGAGACCCAGTACTTC.

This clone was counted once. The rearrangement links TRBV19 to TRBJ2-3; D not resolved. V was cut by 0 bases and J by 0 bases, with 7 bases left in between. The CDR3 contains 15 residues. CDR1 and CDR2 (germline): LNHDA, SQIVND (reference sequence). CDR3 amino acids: CASSIELASTDTQYF. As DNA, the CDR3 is TGTGCCAGTAGTATAGAGTTGGCTAGCACAGATACGCAGTATTTT. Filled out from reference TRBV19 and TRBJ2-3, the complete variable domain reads DGGITQSPKYLFRKEGQNVTLSCEQNLNHDAMYWYRQDPGQGLRLIYYSQIVNDFQKGDIAEGYSVSREKKESFPLTVTSAQKNPTAFYLCASSIELASTDTQYFGPGTRLTVL.

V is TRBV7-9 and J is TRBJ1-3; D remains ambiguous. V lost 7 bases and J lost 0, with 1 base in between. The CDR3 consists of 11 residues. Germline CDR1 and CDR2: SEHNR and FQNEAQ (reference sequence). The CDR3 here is CASNSGNTIYF. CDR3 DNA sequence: TGTGCCAGCAACTCTGGAAACACCATATATTTT.

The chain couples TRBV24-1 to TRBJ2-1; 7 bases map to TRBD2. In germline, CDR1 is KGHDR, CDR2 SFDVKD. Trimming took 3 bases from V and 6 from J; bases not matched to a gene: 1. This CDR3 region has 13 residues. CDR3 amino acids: CATSDASGNEQFF. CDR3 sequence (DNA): TGTGCCACCAGTGATGCTAGCGGCAATGAGCAGTTCTTC.

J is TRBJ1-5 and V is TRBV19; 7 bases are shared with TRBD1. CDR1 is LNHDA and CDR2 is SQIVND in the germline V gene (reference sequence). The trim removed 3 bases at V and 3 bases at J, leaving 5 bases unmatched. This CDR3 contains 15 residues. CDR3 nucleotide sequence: TGTGCCAGTAGTATCCGGGGACAGTACAATCAGCCCCAGCATTTT. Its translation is CASSIRGQYNQPQHF.

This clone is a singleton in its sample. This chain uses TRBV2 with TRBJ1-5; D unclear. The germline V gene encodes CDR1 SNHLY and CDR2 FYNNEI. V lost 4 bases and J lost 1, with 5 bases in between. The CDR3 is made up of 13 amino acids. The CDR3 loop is CASSGSSNQPQHF. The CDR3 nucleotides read TGTGCCAGCAGTGGGTCAAGCAATCAGCCCCAGCATTTT.

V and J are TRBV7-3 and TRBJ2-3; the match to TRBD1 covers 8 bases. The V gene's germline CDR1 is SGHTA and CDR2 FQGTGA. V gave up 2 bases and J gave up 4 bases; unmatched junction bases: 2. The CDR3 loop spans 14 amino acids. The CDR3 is CASSLAGGADTQYF. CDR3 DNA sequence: TGTGCCAGCAGCTTAGCAGGGGGCGCAGATACGCAGTATTTT.

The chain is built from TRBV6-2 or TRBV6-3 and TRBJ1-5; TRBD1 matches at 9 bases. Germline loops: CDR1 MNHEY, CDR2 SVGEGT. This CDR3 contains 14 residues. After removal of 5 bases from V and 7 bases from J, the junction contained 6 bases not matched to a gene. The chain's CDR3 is CASSKQGAQQPQHF. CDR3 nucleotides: TGTGCCAGCAGTAAACAGGGGGCACAGCAGCCCCAGCATTTT.

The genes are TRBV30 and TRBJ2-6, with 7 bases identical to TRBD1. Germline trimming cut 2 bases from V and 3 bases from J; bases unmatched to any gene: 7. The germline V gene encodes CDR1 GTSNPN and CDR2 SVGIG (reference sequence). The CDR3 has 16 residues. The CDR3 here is CAWSLRGGLGANVLTF. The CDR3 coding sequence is TGTGCCTGGAGTTTAAGAGGGGGCCTTGGGGCCAACGTCCTGACTTTC. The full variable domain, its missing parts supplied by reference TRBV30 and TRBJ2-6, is SQTIHQWPATLVQPVGSPLSLECTVEGTSNPNLYWYRQAAGRGLQLLFYSVGIGQISSEVPQNLSASRPQDRQFILSSKKLLLSDSGFYLCAWSLRGGLGANVLTFGAGSRLTVL.